This T cell receptor (beta chain) was profiled in a study of blood T cell repertoires in COVID-19. Study summary: T cells, B-cell-depleted T cells, or PBMCs provided the cDNA or gDNA that served as material.

Germline values: CDR1 MDHEN, CDR2 SYDVKM. The CDR3 runs to 14 residues. V gave up 3 bases and J gave up 7 bases, with 15 bases separating them. It was during active infection that Seattle patients were enrolled and then longitudinally followed. Per the authors' pipeline: For nucleated cells, counts were estimated from reference gene primer amplification. TCRdb's copy holds only in-frame clones and misses some; the assay was immunoSEQ multiplex PCR. V, J and clone size are those of that table, while D and trimming were read from the DNA. The sample yields roughly 120,000 clones, around 70% seen once. The TCR was taken from a man older than 75 with COVID-19, enrolled during active disease. The sequencing sample was made of peripheral blood. The gene calls are TRBV28 and TRBJ1-1; D is uncertain. In DNA form, the CDR3 reads TGTGCCAGCAGTTTCTCAGCTTGGAGGGATGAAGCTTTCTTT. This translates into CASSFSAWRDEAFF.